Listed here are 12 T cell receptor beta chains from one sample, sequenced in a study of cytomegalovirus exposure and HLA in healthy donors. The study ran its PCR with 60 Vbeta and 13 Jbeta primers. The data were produced by immunoSEQ multiplex PCR, yet TCRdb's version contains in-frame clones alone and is incomplete. The table lists 85,000 to 90,000 clones, less than 85% of them singletons, with around 7.4% in the top ten. Material: PBMCs. These receptor sequences come from a man aged 40-50 years in good health and CMV-seropositive.

V and J are TRBV30 and TRBJ1-6, with TRBD1 as a possible D gene (6 bases). The germline CDR1 and CDR2 sequences are GTSNPN and SVGIG (reference sequence). The CDR3 length is 14 residues. Trimming stripped 0 bases from V and 7 bases from J, with 10 bases between. CDR3 coding DNA: TGTGCCTGGAGTGTACTCGACAGGAATTCACCCCTCCACTTT. Translated: CAWSVLDRNSPLHF.

The CDR3 reads CAIQTGSYEQYF. As DNA, the CDR3 is TGCGCCATCCAAACAGGGTCCTACGAGCAGTACTTC. The gene calls are TRBV10-2 and TRBJ2-7; weak D call: TRBD1 (6 bases). The CDR3 runs 12 residues. From germline, CDR1 is WSHSY and CDR2 SAAADI. With 10 bases removed from V and 1 base from J, the gap between germline ends came to 11 bases.

This clone was observed a handful of times. The chain employs TRBV28 and TRBJ2-7; 7 nucleotides align to TRBD2. Germline V CDR1 and CDR2: MDHEN, SYDVKM. V lost 7 bases and J lost 0; bases outside the gene matches: 6. CDR3 length: 14 residues. CDR3 sequence (DNA): TGTGCCAGCACGACTGGGGGGGGCTCCTACGAGCAGTACTTC. The encoded protein is CASTTGGGSYEQYF.

The chain links TRBV5-6 to TRBJ1-6; 8 bases align to TRBD1. CDR1 is SGHDT, CDR2 YYEEEE, per germline. This CDR3 has 16 residues. Losses at the gene ends were 2 bases for V and 8 bases for J; bases not matched to a gene: 9. In DNA, the CDR3 is TGTGCCAGCAGCTTTGGTCTGGGACAGGTCGATTCACCCCTCCACTTT. It is translated as CASSFGLGQVDSPLHF.

This chain connects TRBV28 to TRBJ1-4, with D tentatively TRBD1 (6 bases). Per the germline V gene, CDR1 is MDHEN and CDR2 is SYDVKM. This CDR3 has 15 residues. Trimming took 3 bases from V and 7 from J, leaving 15 bases between them. The CDR3 spells CASSFVSGAGEKLFF. CDR3 DNA sequence: TGTGCCAGCAGTTTTGTATCAGGGGCAGGTGAAAAACTGTTTTTT.

Notes on this clone: At one of its ends the junction is not consistent with the germline gene, which may arise from a read error. Other DNA sequences within the sample encode an identical CDR3. The V gene is TRBV4-1, the J gene TRBJ1-4, with D unclear. The CDR3 has 16 amino acids. CDR1 is MGHRA and CDR2 is YSYEKL in the germline V gene. The chain's CDR3 is CASSQTRGATNEKLFF. The CDR3 DNA is TGTGCCAGCAGCCAAACCCGCGGGGCAACTAATGAAAAACTGTTTTTT.

The V gene is TRBV7-2, the J gene TRBJ2-5, with 8 bases fitting TRBD2. The CDR3 spans 16 residues. The ends lost 5 bases at V and 4 bases at J; junction bases unmatched: 12. Germline CDR1 SGHTA, CDR2 FQGNSA. DNA of the CDR3: TGTGCCAGCAGCCCCAAGAGCGGGAGAATAAGAGAGACCCAGTACTTC. Protein product: CASSPKSGRIRETQYF.

In this sample, this clone turned up a few times. The chain has TRBV6-1 and TRBJ1-5; D is perhaps TRBD1 (6 bases). CDR1 and CDR2 (germline): MNHNS, SASEGT. CDR3 length: 14 residues. V lost 5 bases to trimming and J lost 5 bases, with 13 bases between them. The CDR3 sequence is CASSYSGVDQPQHF. The CDR3, as DNA: TGTGCCAGCAGTTATTCAGGGGTTGATCAGCCCCAGCATTTT.

In this sample, this clone turned up a few times. This rearrangement joins TRBV7-2 to TRBJ1-2; D not certain. The V gene's germline CDR1 is SGHTA and CDR2 FQGNSA. With 1 base removed from V and 4 bases from J, the gap between germline ends came to 13 bases. CDR3 length equals 15 residues. The CDR3 region is CASSLDDNQVYGYTF. CDR3 nucleotides: TGTGCCAGCAGCTTAGACGACAATCAGGTCTATGGCTACACCTTC.

The chain couples TRBV7-6 to TRBJ2-2; D unresolved. The V end was cut by 1 base, the J end by 7 bases, with 7 bases between. The CDR3 is 13 amino acids. Germline-derived CDR1 and CDR2 are SGHVS and FNYEAQ. CDR3 region: CASSLVLNGELFF. CDR3 DNA sequence: TGTGCCAGCAGCTTAGTTCTTAACGGGGAGCTGTTTTTT.

The chain carries TRBV7-8 and TRBJ2-1; 8 bases match TRBD2. V lost 1 base to trimming and J lost 1 base; unmatched junction nucleotides: 6. The germline CDR1 and CDR2 sequences are SGHVS and FQNEAQ. CDR3 length: 17 amino acids. The CDR3 DNA reads TGTGCCAGCAGCTTAGGTCGGTCTAGCGGGTCCTACAATGAGCAGTTCTTC. This translates into CASSLGRSSGSYNEQFF.

The chain links TRBV7-8 to TRBJ2-3; 7 bases match TRBD1. The length of the CDR3 is 15 residues. Trimming removed 4 bases from V and 1 base from J; junction bases left unmatched: 5. Looked up from germline, CDR1 is SGHVS and CDR2 is FQNEAQ. CDR3 coding DNA: TGTGCCAGCAGCTCTAGGGGGCGCGGCACAGATACGCAGTATTTT. Encoded protein: CASSSRGRGTDTQYF.